The source of this T cell receptor beta chain is a study of T cells in localized non-small cell lung cancer (TCRdb year 2020). Regarding the research as a whole: Comparing tumors with uninvolved tumor-adjacent lungs, the study looked at the T cell repertoires of over 200 patients with early-stage NSCLC. The cohort comprised around 250 treatment-naïve NSCLC patients with resected, localized lung tumors. A mean age of roughly 64 years was recorded for the NSCLC patients, of whom around 120 were male and some 100 were female.

V and J lose 0 bases and 13 bases, and a span of 17 bases separates them. Its CDR3 holds 14 amino acids, cysteine through phenylalanine. Only the CDR3 DNA stays, 42 bases, in frame from base 1. The germline V gene supplies CDR1 MGHRA and CDR2 YSYEKL. Paper-wide results and their limitations: Uninvolved tumor-adjacent lung showed the highest T cell clonality, higher than tumor, which suggests more focused antigenic responses in the uninvolved tumor-adjacent lung. Because multi-region sequencing of the tumors was not done, intratumor heterogeneity could not be ruled out. Of the top 100 tumor clones, a median of roughly 56 were detected in paired uninvolved adjacent lung; about 26 were also among that lung's top 100. Higher blood T cell density associated with longer overall survival, while higher adjacent-lung clonality associated with shorter survival. Since the design was exploratory, TCR variables were selected using unadjusted p-values with no false-discovery rate correction.

As for this clone: Its antigen remains unidentified. Per-base quality was not reported, and no clone a single base away is much larger than it.

TCR beta CDR3 regions were sequenced from DNA using the immunoSEQ Assay. The paper's processing steps were these. To compute T cell density, TCR beta template counts were normalized to usable DNA, which was estimated by amplifying housekeeping genes. Richness was estimated using the preseqR package, with extrapolation to 400,000 templates for PBMC samples and to 120,000 templates for tissue samples. Clonality was defined by subtracting Pielou's evenness from one. To identify tissue-enriched TCRs, differential abundance testing was run on productive amino-acid clonotypes with a minimum total count of 5 and an alpha of 0.1. The Jaccard Index and the Morisita Overlap Index were used to quantify repertoire overlap between compartments. GLIPH grouped TCR beta CDR3s together with public tetramer-defined viral CDR3s, and a viral motif had to include at least three viral sequences and also show V-gene enrichment. TCRdb stores this immuneACCESS table with in-frame sequences only. Part of the clones is absent; in the studies checked, under half of the shortfall reflects unresolved V genes, and no reason is known for the rest. Clone size and V and J calls were adopted from that table, with D and trimming inferred from the DNA. The sample profile shows around 25,000 clones; 80% to 90% of them were found once. The biggest ten clones account for around an eighth of the sample.

At diagnosis, peripheral blood, uninvolved tumor-adjacent lung and tumor were collected and were preserved as a mix of fresh-frozen and FFPE material. Blood samples were analyzed as peripheral blood mononuclear cells for TCR repertoire profiling. The sample consisted of peripheral blood, taken before any cancer treatment. The TCR sequence derives from a female donor older than 55 with stage I lung adenocarcinoma. Recombination joined TRBV4-1 with TRBJ2-3, and perhaps TRBD1 as D gene, on 5 matching bases. CDR3 loop: CASSQDRTAGLKYF. The DNA sequence is as follows: TGCGCCAGCAGCCAAGATAGAACTGCAGGGTTAAAGTATTTT.